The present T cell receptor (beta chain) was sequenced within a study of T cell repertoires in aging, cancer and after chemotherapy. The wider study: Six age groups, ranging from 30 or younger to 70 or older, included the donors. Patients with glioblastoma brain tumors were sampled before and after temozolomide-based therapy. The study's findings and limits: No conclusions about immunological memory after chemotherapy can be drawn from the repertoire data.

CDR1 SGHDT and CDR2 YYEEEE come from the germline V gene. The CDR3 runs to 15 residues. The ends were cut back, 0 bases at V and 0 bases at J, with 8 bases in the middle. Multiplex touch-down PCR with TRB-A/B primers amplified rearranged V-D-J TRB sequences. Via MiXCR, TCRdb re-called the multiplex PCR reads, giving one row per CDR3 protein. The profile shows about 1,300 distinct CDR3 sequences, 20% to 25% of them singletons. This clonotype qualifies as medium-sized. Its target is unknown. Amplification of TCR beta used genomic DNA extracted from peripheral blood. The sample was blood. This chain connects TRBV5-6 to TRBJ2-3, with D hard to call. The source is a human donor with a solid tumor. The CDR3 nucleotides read TGTGCCAGCAGCTTGGAATACCGAAGCACAGATACGCAGTATTTT. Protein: CASSLEYRSTDTQYF.